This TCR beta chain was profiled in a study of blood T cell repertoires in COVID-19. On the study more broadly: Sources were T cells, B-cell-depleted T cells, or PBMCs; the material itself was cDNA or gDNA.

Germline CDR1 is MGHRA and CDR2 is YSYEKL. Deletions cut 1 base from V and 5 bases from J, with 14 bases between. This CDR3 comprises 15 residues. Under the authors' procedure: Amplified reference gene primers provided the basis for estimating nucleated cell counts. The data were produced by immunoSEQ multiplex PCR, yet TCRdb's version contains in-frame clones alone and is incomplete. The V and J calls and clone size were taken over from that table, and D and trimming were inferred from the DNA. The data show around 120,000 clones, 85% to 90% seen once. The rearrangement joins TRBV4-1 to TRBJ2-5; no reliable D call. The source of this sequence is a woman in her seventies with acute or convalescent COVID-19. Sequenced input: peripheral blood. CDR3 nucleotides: TGCGCCAGCAGCCAAGGATGGTCCGTCAGGGAGACCCAGTACTTC. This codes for CASSQGWSVRETQYF.